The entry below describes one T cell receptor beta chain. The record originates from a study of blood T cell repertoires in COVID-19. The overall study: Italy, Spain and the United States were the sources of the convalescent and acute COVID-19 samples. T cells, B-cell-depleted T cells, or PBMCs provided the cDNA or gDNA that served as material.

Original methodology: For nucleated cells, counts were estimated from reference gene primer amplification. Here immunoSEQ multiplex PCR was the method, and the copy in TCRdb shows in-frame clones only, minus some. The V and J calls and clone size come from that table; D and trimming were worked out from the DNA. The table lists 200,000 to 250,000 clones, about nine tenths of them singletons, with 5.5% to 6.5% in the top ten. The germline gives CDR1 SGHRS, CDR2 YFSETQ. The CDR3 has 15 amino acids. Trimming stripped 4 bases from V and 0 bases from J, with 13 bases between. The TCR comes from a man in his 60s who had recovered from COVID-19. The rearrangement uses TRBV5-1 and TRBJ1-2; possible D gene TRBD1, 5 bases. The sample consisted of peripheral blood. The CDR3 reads CASSREGIPNYGYTF. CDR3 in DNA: TGCGCCAGCAGCAGGGAGGGGATCCCTAACTATGGCTACACCTTC.